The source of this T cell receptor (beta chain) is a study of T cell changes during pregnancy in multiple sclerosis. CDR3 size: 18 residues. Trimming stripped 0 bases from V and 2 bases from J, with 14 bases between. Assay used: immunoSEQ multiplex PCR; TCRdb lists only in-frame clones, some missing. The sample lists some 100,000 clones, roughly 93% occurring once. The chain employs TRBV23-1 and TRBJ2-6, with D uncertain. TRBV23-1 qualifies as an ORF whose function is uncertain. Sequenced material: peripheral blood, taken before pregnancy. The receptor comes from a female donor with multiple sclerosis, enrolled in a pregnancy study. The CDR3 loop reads CASSQSLSAVTGANVLTF. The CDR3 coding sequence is TGCGCCAGCAGTCAATCCTTGAGCGCCGTCACTGGGGCCAACGTCCTGACTTTC.